The next 24 T cell receptor beta chains were all read from a single sample in a study of OX40 agonist ivuxolimab in advanced cancers. Data came from immunoSEQ multiplex PCR; TCRdb stores just in-frame clones and leaves some out. The sample carries about 78,000 clones, 92% recorded once. The source material was CD4+ or CD8+ T cells sorted from blood, sampled in a trial of the OX40 agonist ivuxolimab. The receptors come from an adult with an advanced solid tumor such as melanoma, head and neck, liver or kidney cancer.

The chain combines TRBV7-9 with TRBJ1-2; 8 bases line up with TRBD1. Unmatched junction bases numbered 12, after V lost 5 bases and J lost 7 bases. Per the germline V gene, CDR1 is SEHNR and CDR2 is FQNEAQ (reference sequence). The length of the CDR3 is 15 residues. The CDR3 sequence is CASSQIDRGGSGYTF. The CDR3 DNA reads as TGTGCCAGCAGCCAAATTGACAGGGGTGGAAGTGGCTACACCTTC.

The V and J genes are TRBV4-1 and TRBJ2-1; D perhaps matches TRBD2 (6 bases). The germline V gene has CDR1 MGHRA and CDR2 YSYEKL. The CDR3 has 14 amino acids. Trimming pared 4 bases from V and 3 bases from J, leaving 10 bases between. CDR3 DNA: TGCGCCAGCAGCCGGGACTCCCTCTACAATGAGCAGTTCTTC. Its translation: CASSRDSLYNEQFF.

This clone is a singleton in its sample. The chain employs TRBV5-1 and TRBJ2-7, with TRBD1 matching 9 bases. J was trimmed by 2 bases and V by 0 bases; bases with no gene match: 6. CDR1 is SGHRS, CDR2 YFSETQ, per germline. This CDR3 has 16 residues. In nucleotides, the CDR3 is TGCGCCAGCAGCTTGGCCGGGACAGGGTTCCCCTACGAGCAGTACTTC. It codes for CASSLAGTGFPYEQYF.

The chain joins TRBV30 to TRBJ2-1, with TRBD1 matching over 7 bases. Germline V gene data show CDR1 as GTSNPN and CDR2 as SVGIG (reference sequence). V shed 7 bases, J shed 2 bases, and the junction held 17 bases outside the gene matches. The CDR3 spans 17 residues. CDR3: CASPTTGRDRPYNEQFF. DNA for the CDR3: TGTGCCTCACCAACCACGGGAAGGGACAGACCCTACAATGAGCAGTTCTTC.

V is TRBV11-3 and J is TRBJ1-1, with D tentatively TRBD1 (6 bases). The germline CDR1 and CDR2 sequences are SGHNT and YENEEA. V was trimmed by 5 bases and J by 11 bases, leaving 18 bases between them. The CDR3 sequence is 13 residues long. This chain's CDR3 is CASSAGQGPGAFF. The CDR3 DNA reads TGTGCCAGCAGCGCGGGGCAGGGGCCTGGTGCTTTCTTT.

The V call is TRBV27, the J call TRBJ2-4; TRBD1 aligns across 9 bases. Per the germline V gene, CDR1 is MNHEY and CDR2 is SMNVEV (reference sequence). Losses at the gene ends were 4 bases for V and 2 bases for J; bases not matched to a gene: 9. The CDR3 has 17 amino acids. CDR3 coding DNA: TGTGCCAGCAGTTCCCGGCGGACAGGGGACCCCAAAAACATTCAGTACTTC. Translated, it gives CASSSRRTGDPKNIQYF.

The chain uses TRBV14 and TRBJ1-1; TRBD1 aligns across 7 bases. Trimming at V came to 5 bases and at J to 2 bases, leaving 8 bases not matched to a gene. The V gene's germline CDR1 is SGHDN and CDR2 FVKESK. This CDR3 is built from 15 residues. The CDR3 DNA sequence: TGTGCCAGCAGCGCCGGGACAGCCTTTAACACTGAAGCTTTCTTT. It codes for CASSAGTAFNTEAFF. The full variable domain, completed using reference TRBV14 and TRBJ1-1, is EAGVTQFPSHSVIEKGQTVTLRCDPISGHDNLYWYRRVMGKEIKFLLHFVKESKQDESGMPNNRFLAERTGGTYSTLKVQPAELEDSGVYFCASSAGTAFNTEAFFGQGTRLTVV.

The rearrangement uses TRBV6-6 and TRBJ2-7; no clear D. The CDR3 is 11 amino acids. The germline V gene encodes CDR1 MNHNY and CDR2 SVGAGI (reference sequence). Trimming shortened V by 10 bases and J by 6 bases, and 13 bases separated the two germline ends. The CDR3 protein is CATTRFGEQYF. CDR3 nucleotides: TGTGCCACCACGCGGTTCGGCGAGCAGTACTTC.

J is TRBJ2-3 and V is TRBV4-1; TRBD2 aligns across 9 bases. The junction had 7 bases not matched to a gene; V was cut back by 3 bases and J by 6 bases. From germline, CDR1 is MGHRA and CDR2 YSYEKL. The CDR3 length is 15 residues. The CDR3 nucleotides are TGCGCCAGCAGCCACGACGCGGGGGGGCCGGATACGCAGTATTTT. Protein: CASSHDAGGPDTQYF.

The chain combines TRBV2 with TRBJ1-2, with D possibly TRBD1 on 5 matching bases. This CDR3 region has 12 residues. Looked up from germline, CDR1 is SNHLY and CDR2 is FYNNEI. With 8 bases removed from V and 2 bases from J, the gap between germline ends came to 9 bases. The DNA for the CDR3 is TGTGCCAGCGGCAGGGCGAACTATGGCTACACCTTC. Translated, it gives CASGRANYGYTF. Complete variable domain (other parts from reference TRBV2 and TRBJ1-2): EPEVTQTPSHQVTQMGQEVILRCVPISNHLYFYWYRQILGQKVEFLVSFYNNEISEKSEIFDDQFSVERPDGSNFTLKIRSTKLEDSAMYFCASGRANYGYTFGSGTRLTVV.

V is TRBV2 and J is TRBJ1-2; 7 nucleotides agree with TRBD1. The CDR3 is 13 amino acids. CDR1 and CDR2 (germline): SNHLY, FYNNEI. J lost 4 bases, V lost 6 bases, and 5 bases had no gene match. CDR3 in DNA: TGTGCCAGCAGACAACAGGGGACCTATGGCTACACCTTC. Translation: CASRQQGTYGYTF.

This rearrangement joins TRBV27 to TRBJ2-1, with 7 bases lining up with TRBD2. Losses at the gene ends were 1 base for V and 12 bases for J; bases not matched to a gene: 3. This CDR3 comprises 12 residues. Per germline, CDR1 MNHEY and CDR2 SMNVEV (reference sequence). CDR3 nucleotide sequence: TGTGCCAGCAGTTTATATGGGAGGGGGCAGTTCTTC. Amino acid sequence: CASSLYGRGQFF.

The J gene is TRBJ1-5, the V gene TRBV12-5; D uncertain. This CDR3 spans 15 amino acids. Looked up from germline, CDR1 is LGHNT and CDR2 is FRNRAP. The V and J ends lost 3 bases and 5 bases respectively, with 14 bases between them. In DNA form, the CDR3 reads TGTGCTAGTGGTTTTGGGCCCTTTTCAGATCAGCCCCAGCATTTT. This encodes CASGFGPFSDQPQHF.

The chain joins TRBV5-1 to TRBJ1-1; D not resolved. Germline V gives CDR1 SGHRS, CDR2 YFSETQ. The ends were cut back, 6 bases at V and 4 bases at J, with 16 bases in the middle. This CDR3 spans 14 amino acids. The CDR3 loop is CASTPEGWSTEAFF. In nucleotides, the CDR3 is TGCGCCAGCACCCCGGAAGGATGGAGCACTGAAGCTTTCTTT. Full variable domain (rest looked up from reference TRBV5-1 and TRBJ1-1): KAGVTQTPRYLIKTRGQQVTLSCSPISGHRSVSWYQQTPGQGLQFLFEYFSETQRNKGNFPGRFSGRQFSNSRSEMNVSTLELGDSALYLCASTPEGWSTEAFFGQGTRLTVV.

The chain recombines TRBV6-5 with TRBJ1-4; the D is unclear. Trimming left V 6 bases short and J 3 bases short, with 14 bases between. Germline CDR1 is MNHEY and CDR2 is SVGAGI. The CDR3 length is 15 residues. The CDR3 sequence: CASSPRHGSNEKLFF. CDR3 DNA sequence: TGTGCCAGCAGCCCACGGCATGGGTCTAATGAAAAACTGTTTTTT.

The chain joins TRBV4-1 to TRBJ2-5; D possibly uses TRBD1 or TRBD2 (5 bases each). V shed 9 bases and J shed 5 bases, with 22 bases lying between them. The CDR3 contains 15 residues. Germline V gene lookup returns CDR1 MGHRA and CDR2 YSYEKL. The CDR3 DNA reads as TGCGCCAGTAAGATGGGAAACCACGGGGCGGAGACCCAGTACTTC. Its protein is CASKMGNHGAETQYF.

The chain has TRBV11-2 and TRBJ1-1; D is unclear. The CDR3 spans 14 residues. The germline V gene encodes CDR1 SGHAT and CDR2 FQNNGV. Trimming left V 0 bases short and J 3 bases short, with 8 bases between. CDR3 residues: CASSLDPRYTEAFF. CDR3 coding DNA: TGTGCCAGCAGCTTAGACCCCCGCTACACTGAAGCTTTCTTT.

This chain connects TRBV19 to TRBJ2-7, with 7 positions matching TRBD2. V shed 5 bases, J shed 5 bases, and the junction held 0 bases outside the gene matches. The germline gives CDR1 LNHDA, CDR2 SQIVND (reference sequence). The CDR3 length is 11 residues. For the CDR3, the DNA is TGTGCCAGTAGTGGGGGGGACGAGCAGTACTTC. It translates to CASSGGDEQYF.

The gene calls are TRBV7-9 and TRBJ1-3; D gene uncertain. CDR1 SEHNR and CDR2 FQNEAQ come from the germline V gene (reference sequence). The CDR3 sequence is 11 residues long. V lost 11 bases, J lost 7 bases, and 12 bases lay in between. CDR3 region: CAGRLGNTIYF. The CDR3 DNA sequence: TGTGCCGGGCGTCTGGGGAACACCATATATTTT. Full variable domain (missing parts from reference TRBV7-9 and TRBJ1-3): DTGVSQNPRHKITKRGQNVTFRCDPISEHNRLYWYRQTLGQGPEFLTYFQNEAQLEKSRLLSDRFSAERPKGSFSTLEIQRTEQGDSAMYLCAGRLGNTIYFGEGSWLTVV.

The chain recombines TRBV5-1 with TRBJ2-3, with D possibly matching TRBD1 (5 bases). V dropped 0 bases and J dropped 5 bases, with 13 bases sitting between them. Germline assignment: CDR1 SGHRS and CDR2 YFSETQ. CDR3 size: 15 residues. This CDR3 reads CASSLVGGQGDTQYF. CDR3 DNA: TGCGCCAGCAGCTTGGTTGGTGGGCAGGGAGATACGCAGTATTTT.

The chain carries TRBV30 and TRBJ1-6; D unclear. The CDR3 has 14 amino acids. With 2 bases removed from V and 5 bases from J, the gap between germline ends came to 10 bases. The V gene's germline CDR1 is GTSNPN and CDR2 SVGIG (reference sequence). Here the CDR3 reads CAWSWKNNNSPLHF. The CDR3 nucleotides are TGTGCCTGGAGTTGGAAGAACAATAATTCACCCCTCCACTTT.

This chain links TRBV11-3 with TRBJ2-3; possible D gene TRBD2, 5 bases. The CDR3 is 14 residues long. CDR1 SGHNT and CDR2 YENEEA come from the germline V gene. The V gene lost 0 bases and the J gene lost 5 bases, with 9 bases spanning the gap. The CDR3 bases are TGTGCCAGCAGCTTAGAGTCGGGGAGAGATACGCAGTATTTT. It yields the protein CASSLESGRDTQYF.

J is TRBJ1-1 and V is TRBV6-6; D not resolved. V was pared by 2 bases and J by 3 bases, with 7 bases between. Germline CDR1 and CDR2: MNHNY and SVGAGI (reference sequence). The CDR3 is 13 residues long. CDR3 coding DNA: TGTGCCAGCAGTTACCGGGAGGACACTGAAGCTTTCTTT. It is translated as CASSYREDTEAFF.

This clone was seen just once. The V gene is TRBV5-1, the J gene TRBJ2-7; D remains ambiguous. Between the trimmed V and J ends, which lost 0 bases and 2 bases, there was a span of 12 bases. Germline V gene data show CDR1 as SGHRS and CDR2 as YFSETQ. The CDR3 sequence is 15 residues long. The CDR3 bases are TGCGCCAGCAGCTTGGAACCGCGACCTGCCTACGAGCAGTACTTC. It codes for CASSLEPRPAYEQYF.